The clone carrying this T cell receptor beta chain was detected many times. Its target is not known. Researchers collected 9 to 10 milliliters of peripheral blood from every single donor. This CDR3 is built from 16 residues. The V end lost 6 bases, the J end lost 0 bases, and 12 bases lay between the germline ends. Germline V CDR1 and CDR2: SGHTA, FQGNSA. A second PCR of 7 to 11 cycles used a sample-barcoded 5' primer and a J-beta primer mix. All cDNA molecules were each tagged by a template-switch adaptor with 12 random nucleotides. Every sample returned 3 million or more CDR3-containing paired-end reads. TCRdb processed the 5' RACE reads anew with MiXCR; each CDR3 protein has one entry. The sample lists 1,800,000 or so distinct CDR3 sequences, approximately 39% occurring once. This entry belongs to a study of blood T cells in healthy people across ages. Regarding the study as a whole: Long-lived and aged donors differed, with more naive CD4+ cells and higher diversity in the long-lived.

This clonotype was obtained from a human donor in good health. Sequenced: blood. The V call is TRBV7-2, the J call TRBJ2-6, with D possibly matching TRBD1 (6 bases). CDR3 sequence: CASRSRDNSGANVLTF. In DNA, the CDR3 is TGTGCCAGCAGATCCCGGGACAACTCTGGGGCCAACGTCCTGACTTTC.